The present entry profiles one T cell receptor (beta chain) with its context. Antigen specificity is unknown. Given a much more abundant clone one base away, this may be a read error. This CDR3 spans 16 amino acids. The V and J ends lost 1 base and 0 bases respectively, with 7 bases between them. Germline values: CDR1 SGHDN, CDR2 FVKESK. This specimen comes from a study of tumor and adjacent non-tumor tissue in lung cancer. Study summary: Histology: about 13 adenocarcinoma, a couple of squamous cell carcinoma, 1 small cell lung cancer. Study outcomes and limitations: Normal lung showed higher cumulative top 100 clone frequency than tumor.

Three rounds of nested PCR, following a modified ARM-PCR protocol, produced the TCRbeta library. TCRdb ran MiXCR on the multiplex PCR reads and lists one entry per CDR3 protein. The repertoire consists of tens of thousands of distinct CDR3 sequences, with about 56% occurring once and the leading ten covering under 35%. No cell sorting was done before RNA was extracted from the tissue. More than 3 cm separated this lung sample from the edge of the tumor. Donors were chemotherapy-naive, newly diagnosed lung cancer surgical patients in China, August–November 2014. Sequenced: distant non-tumor lung tissue. The chain links TRBV14 to TRBJ2-6; D is undetermined. The source is a man between 65 and 79 years old with non-small cell lung cancer. The CDR3 here is CASSQGCYSGANVLTF. The CDR3 DNA is TGTGCCAGCAGCCAAGGCTGTTACTCTGGGGCCAACGTCCTGACTTTC. Using reference TRBV14 and TRBJ2-6 for the parts outside the CDR3, the full variable domain is EAGVTQFPSHSVIEKGQTVTLRCDPISGHDNLYWYRRVMGKEIKFLLHFVKESKQDESGMPNNRFLAERTGGTYSTLKVQPAELEDSGVYFCASSQGCYSGANVLTFGAGSRLTVL.